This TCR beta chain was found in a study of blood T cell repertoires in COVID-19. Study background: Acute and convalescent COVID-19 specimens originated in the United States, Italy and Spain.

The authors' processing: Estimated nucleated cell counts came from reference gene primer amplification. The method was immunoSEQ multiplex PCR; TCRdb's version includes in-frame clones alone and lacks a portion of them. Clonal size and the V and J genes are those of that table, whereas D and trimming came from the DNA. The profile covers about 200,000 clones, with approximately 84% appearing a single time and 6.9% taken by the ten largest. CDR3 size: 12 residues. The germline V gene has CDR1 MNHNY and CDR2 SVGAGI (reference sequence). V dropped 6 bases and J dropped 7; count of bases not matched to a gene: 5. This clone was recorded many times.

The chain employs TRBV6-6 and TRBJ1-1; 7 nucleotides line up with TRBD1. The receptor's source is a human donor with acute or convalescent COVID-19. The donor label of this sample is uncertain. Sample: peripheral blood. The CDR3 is CASSRTGLEAFF. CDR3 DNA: TGTGCCAGCAGCCGGACAGGACTTGAAGCTTTCTTT.